This passage covers 30 T cell receptor beta chains from one sample sequenced in a study of blood T cells in healthy people across ages. Primers used in a second PCR of roughly 7 to 11 cycles were a sample-barcoded 5' primer and a J-beta primer mix. TCRdb recomputed calls from the 5' RACE reads with MiXCR, one row per CDR3 protein. The repertoire holds over 950,000 distinct CDR3 sequences, with about 51% as singletons. Sequencing used blood. Receptors were obtained from a woman aged 55-69 years in good health.

The V and J genes are TRBV28 and TRBJ2-7; 11 bases agree with TRBD2. The length of the CDR3 is 16 residues. V dropped 5 bases and J dropped 2; count of bases not matched to a gene: 8. CDR1 MDHEN and CDR2 SYDVKM come from the germline V gene. Written as DNA, the CDR3 is TGTGCCAGCAGTACCCCCGGGACTAGCGGAACCTACGAGCAGTACTTC. Amino acids: CASSTPGTSGTYEQYF.

The chain has TRBV3-1 and TRBJ2-4; either TRBD1 or TRBD2 may supply D (5 bases each). Near its end, the DNA agrees better with TRBJ2-5, so the J call may be wrong. The CDR3 is made up of 14 amino acids. Germline V lookup: CDR1 LGHDT, CDR2 YNNKEL (reference sequence). CDR3: CASSQSSGGETQYF. CDR3 coding DNA: TGTGCCAGCAGCCAATCCTCTGGGGGAGAGACCCAGTACTTC.

This clonotype was observed a few times. The rearrangement joins TRBV6-2 or TRBV6-3 to TRBJ2-4, with 7 bases that match TRBD1. The J call may be incorrect, as the DNA end agrees better with TRBJ2-7. The CDR3 spans 13 residues. Looked up from germline, CDR1 is MNHEY and CDR2 is SVGEGT. CDR3 DNA sequence: TGTGCCAGCGGCGACAGGGCGGTCGACGAGCAGTACTTC. It translates to CASGDRAVDEQYF.

This clonotype was counted many times. The V and J genes are TRBV29-1 and TRBJ1-2, with D unclear. Per the germline V gene, CDR1 is SQVTM and CDR2 is ANQGSEA. This CDR3 comprises 12 residues. V gave up 5 bases and J gave up 8 bases, with 15 bases separating them. CDR3 sequence: CSVPDGAAGYTF. Here the CDR3 DNA reads TGCAGCGTTCCAGACGGCGCCGCGGGCTACACCTTC. Together with reference TRBV29-1 and TRBJ1-2, the CDR3 gives the full variable domain: SAVISQKPSRDICQRGTSLTIQCQVDSQVTMMFWYRQQPGQSLTLIATANQGSEATYESGFVIDKFPISRPNLTFSTLTVSNMSPEDSSIYLCSVPDGAAGYTFGSGTRLTVV.

The CDR3 sequence: CASSEPGLRSGANVLTF. The DNA for the CDR3 is TGTGCCAGCAGTGAACCGGGACTCAGATCTGGGGCCAACGTCCTGACTTTC. The gene calls are TRBV28 and TRBJ2-6, with D possibly TRBD2 on 6 matching bases. Germline V gene sequence: CDR1 MDHEN, CDR2 SYDVKM. CDR3 length equals 17 residues. The V end was cut by 5 bases, the J end by 1 base, with 15 bases between.

This clonotype was counted a few times. The CDR3 region is CASSLEPGQGARANVLTF. CDR3 in DNA: TGCGCCAGCAGCTTGGAACCGGGACAGGGGGCGAGGGCCAACGTCCTGACTTTC. The chain joins TRBV5-1 to TRBJ2-6, with TRBD1 matching 12 bases. V lost 0 bases, J lost 5 bases, and 6 bases stayed unmatched. The CDR3 contains 18 residues. Germline CDR1 and CDR2: SGHRS and YFSETQ.

Only a few counts were recorded for this clonotype. CDR3 coding DNA: TGTGCCAGCAGCGTTAGTGGAAGGTCCAAAAACATTCAGTACTTC. This sequence encodes CASSVSGRSKNIQYF. The chain has TRBV9 and TRBJ2-4; no clear D gene. The CDR3 totals 15 residues. The V end was cut by 2 bases, the J end by 2 bases, with 11 bases between. From germline, CDR1 is SGDLS and CDR2 YYNGEE.

This clonotype was detected only a few times. This chain links TRBV7-8 with TRBJ2-5; D call uncertain. V shed 5 bases and J shed 4 bases, with 14 bases lying between them. This CDR3 region has 14 residues. The germline V gene encodes CDR1 SGHVS and CDR2 FQNEAQ. The CDR3 coding sequence is TGTGCCAGCAGCCTTGGCCCAGTTGCAGAGACCCAGTACTTC. Encoded protein: CASSLGPVAETQYF. The full variable domain, with the rest looked up from reference TRBV7-8 and TRBJ2-5, is GAGVSQSPRYKVAKRGQDVALRCDPISGHVSLFWYQQALGQGPEFLTYFQNEAQLDKSGLPSDRFFAERPEGSVSTLKIQRTQQEDSAVYLCASSLGPVAETQYFGPGTRLLVL.

This clonotype was seen a few times. The rearrangement links TRBV6-2 or TRBV6-3 to TRBJ1-5; D uncertain. This CDR3 comprises 13 residues. The germline V gene has CDR1 MNHEY and CDR2 SVGEGT. V was clipped by 7 bases and J by 0 bases, with 7 bases between them. As DNA, the CDR3 is TGTGCCAGCACCCGCGATAGCAATCAGCCCCAGCATTTT. The encoded protein is CASTRDSNQPQHF.

This chain uses TRBV4-1 with TRBJ2-3; 11 bases align to TRBD2. The CDR3 loop spans 16 amino acids. Germline lookup yields CDR1 MGHRA and CDR2 YSYEKL. Trimming took 0 bases from V and 9 from J; bases not matched to a gene: 8. CDR3 in amino acids: CASSQDMASGRNTQYF. The CDR3 DNA follows: TGCGCCAGCAGCCAAGATATGGCTAGCGGGAGGAACACGCAGTATTTT.

This rearrangement joins TRBV2 to TRBJ1-5; D remains unclear. The germline CDR1 and CDR2 sequences are SNHLY and FYNNEI. Trimming removed 4 bases at V and 2 bases at J, with 9 bases between. This CDR3 spans 14 amino acids. The CDR3 sequence: CASSAKDGNQPQHF. DNA of the CDR3: TGTGCCAGCAGTGCAAAGGATGGCAATCAGCCCCAGCATTTT. The entire variable domain, with the rest obtained from reference TRBV2 and TRBJ1-5, is as follows: EPEVTQTPSHQVTQMGQEVILRCVPISNHLYFYWYRQILGQKVEFLVSFYNNEISEKSEIFDDQFSVERPDGSNFTLKIRSTKLEDSAMYFCASSAKDGNQPQHFGDGTRLSIL.

This chain links TRBV20-1 with TRBJ2-7; D not certain. The CDR3 consists of 13 residues. Germline V gene lookup returns CDR1 DFQATT and CDR2 SNEGSKA (reference sequence). V was clipped by 3 bases and J by 0 bases, with 9 bases between them. In DNA, the CDR3 is TGCAGTGCTAGCCCCGGTAACTCCTACGAGCAGTACTTC. Translated, it gives CSASPGNSYEQYF.

This rearrangement joins TRBV7-2 to TRBJ2-4; 13 nucleotides align to TRBD2. CDR3 length equals 18 residues. Germline trimming cut 3 bases from V and 8 bases from J; bases unmatched to any gene: 13. CDR1 and CDR2 (germline): SGHTA, FQGNSA. This CDR3 is CASSLGLPLAGGRDIQYF. CDR3 DNA sequence: TGTGCCAGCAGCTTGGGCCTACCACTAGCGGGAGGGCGGGACATTCAGTACTTC.

This clonotype was counted ten times or more. The chain links TRBV11-2 to TRBJ2-7; 7 nucleotides align to TRBD1. The V segment lost 1 base and the J segment 2 bases; nucleotides outside the gene matches: 8. The CDR3 length is 16 residues. From germline, CDR1 is SGHAT and CDR2 FQNNGV. CDR3 DNA: TGTGCCAGCAGCTTAGGGGACAGATTCCAAACCTACGAGCAGTACTTC. It specifies CASSLGDRFQTYEQYF.

The chain is built from TRBV28 and TRBJ2-7, with D perhaps matching TRBD2 (7 bases). Near its end, the DNA agrees better with TRBJ2-5, so the J call may be wrong. Germline CDR1 and CDR2: MDHEN and SYDVKM. The CDR3 spans 16 residues. As DNA, the CDR3 is TGTGCCAGCATCCGGGGGGCGGGAGTCTCCTTCGAGACCCAGTACTTC. Translation gives CASIRGAGVSFETQYF.

This chain connects TRBV11-2 to TRBJ2-1; 11 bases agree with TRBD2. The germline V gene has CDR1 SGHAT and CDR2 FQNNGV. CDR3 length: 16 residues. V trimming: 0 bases; J trimming: 4 bases; junction bases outside the gene matches: 2. CDR3 in DNA: TGTGCCAGCAGCTTAGATGGGACTAGCGGTTACAATGAGCAGTTCTTC. This translates into CASSLDGTSGYNEQFF. The complete variable domain, with remaining parts taken from reference TRBV11-2 and TRBJ2-1, reads EAGVAQSPRYKIIEKRQSVAFWCNPISGHATLYWYQQILGQGPKLLIQFQNNGVVDDSQLPKDRFSAERLKGVDSTLKIQPAKLEDSAVYLCASSLDGTSGYNEQFFGPGTRLTVL.

The chain links TRBV5-1 to TRBJ2-1; D assignment may be TRBD1 or TRBD2 (5 bases each). The CDR3 consists of 14 residues. Trimming removed 0 bases at V and 8 bases at J, with 12 bases between. CDR1 SGHRS and CDR2 YFSETQ come from the germline V gene. For the CDR3, the DNA is TGCGCCAGCAGCTTGGCCAGCAGGGACCATGAGCAGTTCTTC. It encodes CASSLASRDHEQFF.

This clonotype was detected only a few times. This chain uses TRBV7-2 with TRBJ1-2; D ambiguous. Germline CDR1 is SGHTA and CDR2 is FQGNSA. The CDR3 consists of 14 residues. Trimming left V 0 bases short and J 4 bases short, with 9 bases between. The CDR3 region is CASSLADTLYGYTF. Written as DNA, the CDR3 is TGTGCCAGCAGCTTAGCAGACACTCTCTATGGCTACACCTTC.

This clonotype was counted between two and nine times. The rearrangement links TRBV28 to TRBJ2-5; 8 positions match TRBD2. This CDR3 spans 14 amino acids. Germline loops: CDR1 MDHEN, CDR2 SYDVKM. The V gene end was trimmed by 8 bases and the J gene end by 7 bases; junction bases not matched to a gene: 12. For the CDR3, the DNA is TGTGCCAGCCTGACTAGCGCCACGGGGGGGACCCAGTACTTC. Residues: CASLTSATGGTQYF. The complete variable domain, with remaining parts taken from reference TRBV28 and TRBJ2-5, reads DVKVTQSSRYLVKRTGEKVFLECVQDMDHENMFWYRQDPGLGLRLIYFSYDVKMKEKGDIPEGYSVSREKKERFSLILESASTNQTSMYLCASLTSATGGTQYFGPGTRLLVL.

V is TRBV15 and J is TRBJ1-5; perhaps TRBD1 as D (5 bases). V lost 0 bases to trimming and J lost 7 bases, with 13 bases between them. This CDR3 contains 15 residues. The germline V gene has CDR1 LNHNV and CDR2 YYDKDF (reference sequence). CDR3 bases: TGTGCCACCAGCAGAGATCTGGGTGCAGGGCAGCCCCAGCATTTT. This sequence encodes CATSRDLGAGQPQHF.

This clonotype was found once. The chain uses TRBV14 and TRBJ1-1, with D hard to call. The ends were cut back, 1 base at V and 11 bases at J, with 8 bases in the middle. The V gene's germline CDR1 is SGHDN and CDR2 FVKESK. This CDR3 has 11 amino acids. This CDR3 reads CASSQGIVAFF. CDR3 nucleotides: TGTGCCAGCAGCCAAGGCATAGTTGCTTTCTTT.

This chain links TRBV20-1 with TRBJ2-1; D remains unclear. The CDR3 has 13 amino acids. CDR1 is DFQATT and CDR2 is SNEGSKA in the germline V gene (reference sequence). V was trimmed by 6 bases and J by 6 bases, leaving 15 bases between them. Here the CDR3 reads CSAPRWTGNEQFF. The CDR3, as DNA: TGCAGTGCGCCTCGTTGGACCGGCAATGAGCAGTTCTTC.

The chain recombines TRBV20-1 with TRBJ1-4; D not certain. Between the trimmed V and J ends, which lost 5 bases and 6 bases, there was a span of 7 bases. Germline V gives CDR1 DFQATT, CDR2 SNEGSKA (reference sequence). This CDR3 comprises 11 residues. This CDR3 reads CSARGYEKLFF. The CDR3, as DNA: TGCAGTGCTCGAGGATATGAAAAACTGTTTTTT.

CDR3 in amino acids: CASSEGGGDRDTDTQYF. In nucleotides, the CDR3 is TGTGCCAGCAGTGAAGGAGGGGGGGACCGAGACACAGATACGCAGTATTTT. The J gene is TRBJ2-3, the V gene TRBV2, with D possibly matching TRBD2 (7 bases). Trimming removed 1 base at V and 2 bases at J, with 16 bases between. Germline-derived CDR1 and CDR2 are SNHLY and FYNNEI. The CDR3 totals 17 residues.

V and J are TRBV4-1 and TRBJ2-3, with D possibly TRBD1 on 6 matching bases. The CDR3 is made up of 20 amino acids. The germline V gene encodes CDR1 MGHRA and CDR2 YSYEKL. V dropped 0 bases and J dropped 3 bases, with 25 bases sitting between them. CDR3 in DNA: TGCGCCAGCAGCCAAGATAGGGCAGGGGTGCGAGTCTTCAGGACAGATACGCAGTATTTT. Protein product: CASSQDRAGVRVFRTDTQYF.

The chain joins TRBV20-1 to TRBJ2-7; no firm D call. From germline, CDR1 is DFQATT and CDR2 SNEGSKA (reference sequence). There are 13 residues in the CDR3. V lost 0 bases to trimming and J lost 10 bases, with 16 bases between them. For the CDR3, the DNA is TGCAGTGCTAGAGAACCCCTTGTCAGAACCCAGTACTTC. Its protein product is CSAREPLVRTQYF.

This clonotype was picked up a small number of times. The rearrangement joins TRBV29-1 to TRBJ1-4; no clear D. The V gene's germline CDR1 is SQVTM and CDR2 ANQGSEA. V dropped 7 bases and J dropped 6 bases, with 18 bases sitting between them. This CDR3 is 14 amino acids long. Here the CDR3 DNA reads TGCAGCGCCTCCTCGGGAGTGTGGGATGAAAAACTGTTTTTT. Its protein product is CSASSGVWDEKLFF.

This chain connects TRBV20-1 to TRBJ2-3, with 7 nucleotides matching TRBD2. The length of the CDR3 is 16 residues. Germline CDR1 DFQATT, CDR2 SNEGSKA (reference sequence). Losses at the gene ends were 0 bases for V and 3 bases for J; bases not matched to a gene: 9. CDR3: CSARDPLASGTDTQYF. DNA of the CDR3: TGCAGTGCTAGAGATCCACTAGCGAGTGGGACAGATACGCAGTATTTT.

About this clonotype itself: A junction end diverges from the germline sequence, so it may reflect a read error. The rearrangement links TRBV27 to TRBJ2-4; TRBD1 matches at 7 bases. The J call could be wrong; TRBJ2-5 is a better fit for the DNA end. Germline V gives CDR1 MNHEY, CDR2 SMNVEV (reference sequence). There are 15 residues in the CDR3. The CDR3 loop reads CASSVSQGMGETQYF. The CDR3, as DNA: TGTGCCAGCAGTGTATCACAGGGGATGGGGGAGACCCAGTACTTC.

In this sample, this clonotype turned up many times. The rearrangement joins TRBV5-1 to TRBJ2-7, with 7 bases aligning to TRBD1. The CDR3 runs to 14 residues. Germline V CDR1 and CDR2: SGHRS, YFSETQ. V trimming: 3 bases; J trimming: 3 bases; junction bases outside the gene matches: 6. The CDR3 DNA reads as TGCGCCAGCAGCTCGACAGGGAGAGGCTACGAGCAGTACTTC. The encoded protein is CASSSTGRGYEQYF.